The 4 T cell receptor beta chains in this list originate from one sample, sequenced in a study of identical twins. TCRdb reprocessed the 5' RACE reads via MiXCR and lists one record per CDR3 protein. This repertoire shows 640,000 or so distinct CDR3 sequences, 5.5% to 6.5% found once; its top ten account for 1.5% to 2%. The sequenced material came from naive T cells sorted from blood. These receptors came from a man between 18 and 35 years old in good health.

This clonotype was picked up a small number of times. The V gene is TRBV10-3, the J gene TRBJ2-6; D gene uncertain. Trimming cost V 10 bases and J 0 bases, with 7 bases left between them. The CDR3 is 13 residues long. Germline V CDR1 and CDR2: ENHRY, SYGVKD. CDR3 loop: CATAYSGANVLTF. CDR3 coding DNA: TGTGCCACCGCCTACTCTGGGGCCAACGTCCTGACTTTC.

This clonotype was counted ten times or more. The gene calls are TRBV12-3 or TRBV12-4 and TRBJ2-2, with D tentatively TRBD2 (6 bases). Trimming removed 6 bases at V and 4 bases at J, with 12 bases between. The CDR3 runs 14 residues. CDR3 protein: CASSLGGGTGELFF. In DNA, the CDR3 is TGTGCCAGCAGCTTGGGGGGTGGCACCGGGGAGCTGTTTTTT.

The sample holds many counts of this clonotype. CDR3: CASSQEGGPVEQFF. CDR3 DNA sequence: TGTGCCAGCAGCCAAGAAGGTGGGCCAGTCGAGCAGTTCTTC. This chain connects TRBV3-1 to TRBJ2-1; D is uncertain. The germline V gene has CDR1 LGHDT and CDR2 YNNKEL (reference sequence). The CDR3 spans 14 residues. V lost 0 bases, J lost 10 bases, and 13 bases lay in between.

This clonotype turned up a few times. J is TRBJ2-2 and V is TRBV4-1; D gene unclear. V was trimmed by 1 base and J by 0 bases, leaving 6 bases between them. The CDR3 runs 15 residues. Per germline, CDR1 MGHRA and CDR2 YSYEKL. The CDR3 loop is CASSQVQANTGELFF. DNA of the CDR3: TGCGCCAGCAGCCAAGTGCAGGCGAACACCGGGGAGCTGTTTTTT.